This paragraph reports one T cell receptor beta chain. Its antigen is unidentified. These data come from a study of human thymus T cells. From resections taken during corrective heart surgery, the thymus tissue was obtained. The protocol was immunoSEQ multiplex PCR, while the TCRdb copy is restricted to in-frame clones and leaves out a portion. This table holds tens of thousands of clones, roughly 94% found once. Study-wide findings and caveats: Thymic and blood repertoires appeared to carry a bias in their V and J gene usage.

In germline, CDR1 is SGHKS, CDR2 YYEKEE (reference sequence). The CDR3 totals 15 residues. With 0 bases clipped from V and 2 bases from J, the junction kept 5 bases outside the gene matches. V usage is TRBV5-5 and J usage is TRBJ2-7, with 7 bases fitting TRBD1. This clonotype originated in a girl under three years old with a congenital heart defect but otherwise immunologically healthy. The sample taken for sequencing was thymus tissue. CDR3 residues: CASSLGDRDPYEQYF. CDR3 nucleotides: TGTGCCAGCAGCTTGGGGGACAGAGACCCCTACGAGCAGTACTTC.